This record covers a single TCR beta chain. The entry originates in a study of T cell changes during pregnancy in multiple sclerosis. This CDR3 has 11 residues. Trimming took 4 bases from V and 7 from J, leaving 7 bases between them. CDR1 is GTSNPN and CDR2 is SVGIG in the germline V gene (reference sequence). Method: immunoSEQ multiplex PCR; TCRdb's copy keeps in-frame clones and lacks some. The table lists about 83,000 clones, 90% to 95% of them singletons. The material was peripheral blood, obtained in the second trimester of pregnancy. This clonotype originated in a female donor with multiple sclerosis, enrolled in a pregnancy study. V is TRBV30 and J is TRBJ2-2; no definite D call. The CDR3 loop is CAWKILGELFF. CDR3 coding DNA: TGTGCCTGGAAAATTCTCGGGGAGCTGTTTTTT. Full variable domain (missing parts from reference TRBV30 and TRBJ2-2): SQTIHQWPATLVQPVGSPLSLECTVEGTSNPNLYWYRQAAGRGLQLLFYSVGIGQISSEVPQNLSASRPQDRQFILSSKKLLLSDSGFYLCAWKILGELFFGEGSRLTVL.